This T cell receptor beta chain stems from a study of human T cells and chemical hapten exposure. About the study: Once 0.01% DPC had been applied to the upper back by patch test, readings were taken at 6 days. Study-wide points: Against controls, expanded TCRs gave rise to significantly more large CDR3 similarity clusters.

The library put unique molecular identifiers onto individual cDNA molecules. TCRdb recomputed calls from the RACE reads with MiXCR, one row per CDR3 protein. This sample has a few hundred thousand distinct CDR3 sequences, with 6% to 7% found just once. Time point reported: patch test 2, 6 weeks after DPC sensitization. This sample's treatment: therapeutic diphenylcyclopropenone sensitization with weekly scalp DPC. The CDR3 spans 15 residues. The V and J ends lost 4 bases and 2 bases, in that order; junction bases with no gene match: 7. The germline CDR1 and CDR2 sequences are MNHEY and SVGAGI. This clonotype showed up just a few times. Its antigen is not identified.

Sequencing used whole blood, obtained in connection with sensitization to the hapten diphenylcyclopropenone (DPC). The receptor was derived from a woman between 18 and 29 years old with alopecia areata. Some clones in this sample may be carry-over from other donors' samples. The chain has TRBV6-5 and TRBJ2-7, with 8 bases identical to TRBD1. The CDR3 loop reads CASSFRTGQTYEQYF. As DNA, the CDR3 is TGTGCCAGCAGTTTCCGGACAGGGCAGACCTACGAGCAGTACTTC.